A single sample gave rise to the 3 T cell receptor beta chains below, sequenced in a study of cytomegalovirus exposure and HLA in healthy donors. The method was immunoSEQ multiplex PCR; TCRdb's version includes in-frame clones alone and lacks a portion of them. The sample yields 150,000 to 170,000 clones, 80% to 90% seen once. Sequenced sample: PBMCs. The receptor source for this set is a man younger than 30 in good health and CMV-seropositive.

J is TRBJ2-5 and V is TRBV18, with 7 bases identical to TRBD1. This CDR3 is 15 amino acids long. The ends lost 3 bases at V and 0 bases at J; junction bases unmatched: 4. CDR1 and CDR2 (germline): KGHSH, LQKENI. CDR3 region: CASSPQGEYQETQYF. DNA of the CDR3: TGTGCCAGCTCACCCCAGGGGGAGTACCAAGAGACCCAGTACTTC.

The chain joins TRBV5-6 to TRBJ2-3; D might be TRBD2 (5 bases). The CDR3 contains 15 residues. Between the trimmed V and J ends, which lost 0 bases and 5 bases, there was a span of 13 bases. Germline values: CDR1 SGHDT, CDR2 YYEEEE. CDR3 DNA sequence: TGTGCCAGCAGCTTGGCCGGACTTCCGCTAGATACGCAGTATTTT. This encodes CASSLAGLPLDTQYF.

The V gene is TRBV11-2, the J gene TRBJ1-3, with 7 bases aligning to TRBD1. The CDR3 is 16 amino acids. Germline loops: CDR1 SGHAT, CDR2 FQNNGV. V dropped 5 bases and J dropped 0; count of bases not matched to a gene: 7. The CDR3 spells CASSPEGQASGNTIYF. CDR3 bases: TGTGCCAGCAGCCCCGAAGGACAGGCCTCTGGAAACACCATATATTTT.